These T cell receptor beta chains were read from a single sample in a study of blood T cell repertoires in COVID-19. Clones were read by immunoSEQ multiplex PCR, and TCRdb kept only the in-frame ones, dropping some. The profile shows 350,000 to 400,000 clones, 90% of them singletons. Sequencing was carried out using peripheral blood. The receptors here all came from a man between 18 and 35 years old with active or convalescent COVID-19. Both conserved end residues are part of each CDR3. Fields, in order: D gene, clone size, V gene, J gene, CDR3 protein, CDR3 DNA. The D gene is left open where the match is weak. Some rows mark clone size as missing; the rest say once, few, many or name a class of expanded clone.

TRBD1	-	TRBV7-2	TRBJ1-1	CASSGGQGAFRDTEAFF	TGTGCCAGCAGCGGGGGACAGGGGGCGTTTCGTGACACTGAAGCTTTCTTT
-	-	TRBV18	TRBJ2-5	CASSPPQGDETQYF	TGTGCCAGCTCACCACCACAGGGCGATGAGACCCAGTACTTC
TRBD1	once	TRBV9	TRBJ1-6	CASSARQGGNSPLHF	TGTGCCAGCAGCGCAAGACAGGGCGGAAATTCACCCCTCCACTTT
TRBD2	-	TRBV4-2	TRBJ2-3	CASSQGGSGASTDTQYF	TGTGCCAGCAGCCAAGGGGGGAGCGGGGCTAGCACAGATACGCAGTATTTT
-	-	TRBV6-5	TRBJ1-1	CASSKTVNTEAFF	TGTGCCAGCAGTAAGACAGTAAACACTGAAGCTTTCTTT
-	-	TRBV5-1	TRBJ1-5	CASSRDGGENQPQHF	TGCGCCAGCAGCCGAGACGGGGGAGAGAATCAGCCCCAGCATTTT
-	once	TRBV6-4	TRBJ2-1	CASSVEGRDGQFF	TGTGCCAGCAGTGTGGAGGGCCGGGACGGGCAGTTCTTC
-	once	TRBV11-3	TRBJ2-1	CASSLEVRNEQFF	TGTGCCAGCAGCTTAGAGGTTAGAAATGAGCAGTTCTTC
-	-	TRBV6-2/TRBV6-3	TRBJ2-6	CASSYFSAGLSSGANVLTF	TGTGCCAGCAGTTACTTTTCCGCTGGACTAAGCTCTGGGGCCAACGTGCTGACTTTC
TRBD2	once	TRBV24-1	TRBJ2-5	CATSDPGGTWGETQYF	TGTGCCACCAGTGACCCCGGGGGGACCTGGGGAGAGACCCAGTACTTC
TRBD1	-	TRBV27	TRBJ1-1	CASSRDRVNTEAFF	TGTGCCAGCAGCCGGGACAGGGTCAACACTGAAGCTTTCTTT
-	-	TRBV5-1	TRBJ2-7	CASSSSGEASSEQYF	TGCGCCAGCAGCTCGAGCGGAGAAGCTTCGTCCGAGCAGTACTTC
TRBD2	-	TRBV19	TRBJ2-2	CASSIEGGGAVGELFF	TGTGCCAGTAGTATAGAAGGCGGGGGGGCCGTCGGGGAGCTGTTTTTT
-	-	TRBV9	TRBJ2-3	CASSVSLAPTQYF	TGTGCCAGCAGCGTAAGCCTAGCGCCTACGCAGTATTTT
TRBD2	-	TRBV7-2	TRBJ2-6	CASSLWAAGSLNVLTF	TGTGCCAGCAGCTTATGGGCAGCGGGAAGTCTAAACGTCCTGACTTTC
-	-	TRBV7-2	TRBJ2-3	CASSLVATQYF	TGTGCCAGCAGCTTAGTGGCTACGCAGTATTTT
-	-	TRBV24-1	TRBJ1-4	CATSEKHRTNEKLFF	TGTGCCACCAGTGAAAAACATCGAACTAATGAAAAACTGTTTTTT
-	-	TRBV4-1	TRBJ2-2	CASSRVGQNTGELFF	TGCGCCAGCAGCCGTGTAGGACAGAACACCGGGGAGCTGTTTTTT
-	-	TRBV19	TRBJ1-4	CASSIRPARGEKLFF	TGTGCCAGTAGTATCCGGCCCGCGCGGGGTGAAAAACTGTTTTTT
-	-	TRBV6-2/TRBV6-3	TRBJ2-7	CASSYSFPRYEQYF	TGTGCCAGCAGTTACTCCTTCCCCCGCTACGAGCAGTACTTC
TRBD2	-	TRBV9	TRBJ2-1	CASSGIAGLHNEQFF	TGTGCCAGCAGCGGGATAGCGGGACTACACAATGAGCAGTTCTTC
-	-	TRBV5-1	TRBJ2-5	CASSGGSGETQYF	TGCGCCAGCAGCGGAGGGAGTGGGGAGACCCAGTACTTC
TRBD1	-	TRBV6-5	TRBJ1-1	CARVIGGANTEAFF	TGTGCCAGGGTGATAGGGGGCGCGAACACTGAAGCTTTCTTT
-	-	TRBV7-2	TRBJ2-7	CASSTGLYEQYF	TGTGCCAGCAGCACCGGACTGTACGAGCAGTACTTC
TRBD1	-	TRBV19	TRBJ1-5	CASREGQGSGNQPQHF	TGTGCCAGTAGGGAGGGACAGGGTTCGGGCAATCAGCCCCAGCATTTT
-	-	TRBV19	TRBJ2-5	CASSIWYPVGGETQYF	TGTGCCAGTAGTATTTGGTACCCAGTGGGCGGGGAGACCCAGTACTTC
-	-	TRBV11-3	TRBJ2-7	CASSLGDKYYEQYF	TGTGCCAGCAGCTTGGGGGACAAGTACTACGAGCAGTACTTC
TRBD1	-	TRBV12-3/TRBV12-4	TRBJ1-2	CASRSGQGYGYTF	TGTGCCAGCAGGTCGGGACAGGGCTATGGCTACACCTTC
TRBD2	-	TRBV3-1/TRBV3-2	TRBJ2-5	CASSTLAGGSQETQYF	TGTGCCAGCAGCACACTAGCGGGAGGTTCCCAAGAGACCCAGTACTTC
TRBD1	-	TRBV5-1	TRBJ2-7	CASTAGGAGNEQYF	TGCGCCAGCACCGCAGGGGGCGCAGGAAACGAGCAGTACTTC
-	-	TRBV4-1	TRBJ2-7	CASSLGGGLSYEQYF	TGCGCCAGCAGCCTTGGCGGGGGCCTCTCCTACGAGCAGTACTTC
-	-	TRBV19	TRBJ1-1	CASIPGARMVNTEAFF	TGTGCCAGTATTCCGGGAGCAAGGATGGTGAACACTGAAGCTTTCTTT
-	-	TRBV6-2/TRBV6-3	TRBJ1-2	CASSLGVLSNYTF	TGTGCCAGCAGCCTCGGAGTGCTGAGTAACTACACCTTC